This T cell receptor (beta chain) was identified in a study of cytomegalovirus exposure and HLA in healthy donors. Study background: The roughly 120 million unique TCR beta sequences, from roughly 170 million T cells, were found by an earlier analysis.

Germline assignment: CDR1 MDHEN and CDR2 SYDVKM. This CDR3 region has 11 residues. Trimming removed 10 bases from V and 0 bases from J, with 6 bases in between. This PCR relied on a set of 60 Vbeta primers and 13 Jbeta primers. Sequencing was performed with immunoSEQ multiplex PCR; in TCRdb, only in-frame clones are kept and a portion is missing. The sample holds 50,000 to 70,000 clones, roughly 80% seen once. The sequenced material came from PBMCs. The TCR sequence derives from a girl aged 5-17 years in good health and CMV-seropositive. V and J are TRBV28 and TRBJ1-1; no reliable D call. The CDR3 loop is CAIQMNTEAFF. DNA for the CDR3: TGTGCCATCCAGATGAACACTGAAGCTTTCTTT.